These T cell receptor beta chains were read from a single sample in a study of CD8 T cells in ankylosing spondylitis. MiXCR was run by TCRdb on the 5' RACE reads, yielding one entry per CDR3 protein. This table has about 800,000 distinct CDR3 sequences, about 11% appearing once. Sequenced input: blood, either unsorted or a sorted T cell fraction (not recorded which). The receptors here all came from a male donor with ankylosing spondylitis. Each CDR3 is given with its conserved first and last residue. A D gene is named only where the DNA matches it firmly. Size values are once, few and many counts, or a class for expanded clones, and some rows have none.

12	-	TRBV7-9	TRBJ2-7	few	TGTGCCAGCAGCGGTAGGGAGGCCAAGCAGTACTTC	CASSGREAKQYF
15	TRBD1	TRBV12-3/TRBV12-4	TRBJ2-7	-	TGTGCCAGCAGTCACGGACAGGGAATCGGCTACGAGCAGTACTTC	CASSHGQGIGYEQYF
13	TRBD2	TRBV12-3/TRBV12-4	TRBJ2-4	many	TGTGCCAGCAGTTCTAGCGGGGGGAACATTCAGTACTTC	CASSSSGGNIQYF
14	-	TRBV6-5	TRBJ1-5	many	TGTGCCAGCAGTTACGATCCCTTTAATCAGCCCCAGCATTTT	CASSYDPFNQPQHF
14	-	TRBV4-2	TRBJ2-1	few	TGTGCCAGCAGCCAAGTCTTCGGATACAATGAGCAGTTCTTC	CASSQVFGYNEQFF
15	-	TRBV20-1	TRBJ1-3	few	TGCAGTGCTAGAGATAGGACCGCGTCTGGAAACACCATATATTTT	CSARDRTASGNTIYF
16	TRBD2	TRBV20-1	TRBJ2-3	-	TGCAGTGCTAGGGAGGCTAGCGGTACTAGCACAGATACGCAGTATTTT	CSAREASGTSTDTQYF
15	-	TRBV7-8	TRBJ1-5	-	TGTGCCAGCAGCCCGGGACGTATAGACAATCAGCCCCAGCATTTT	CASSPGRIDNQPQHF
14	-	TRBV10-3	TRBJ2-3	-	TGTGCCATCAGGTGGTCGACCTCCACAGATACGCAGTATTTT	CAIRWSTSTDTQYF
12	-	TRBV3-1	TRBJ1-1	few	TGTGCCAGCAGCCCCACGGGCGCTGAAGCTTTCTTT	CASSPTGAEAFF
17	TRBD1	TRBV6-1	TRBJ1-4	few	TGTGCCAGCAGTCCCCGGGACAGGGGGCTAGCTAATGAAAAACTGTTTTTT	CASSPRDRGLANEKLFF
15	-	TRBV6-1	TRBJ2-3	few	TGTGCCAGCATAGGGGGACCAACTAGCACAGATACGCAGTATTTT	CASIGGPTSTDTQYF
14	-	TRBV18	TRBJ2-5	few	TGTGCCAGCTCCGTCATCCTGGGCGGGGAGACCCAGTACTTC	CASSVILGGETQYF
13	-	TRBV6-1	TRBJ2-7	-	TGTGCCAGCAGCGCCAGGACAAATTACGAGCAGTACTTC	CASSARTNYEQYF
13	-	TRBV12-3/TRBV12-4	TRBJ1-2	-	TGTGCCAGCAGTGACATCATGGTGGATGGCTACACCTTC	CASSDIMVDGYTF
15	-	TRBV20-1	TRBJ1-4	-	TGCAGTGCTAGAGATAACAGTGTAGAAAATGAAAAACTGTTTTTT	CSARDNSVENEKLFF
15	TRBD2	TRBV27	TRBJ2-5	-	TGTGCCAGCACCAGACTAGCGGGGGGGCAGGGGACCCAGTACTTC	CASTRLAGGQGTQYF
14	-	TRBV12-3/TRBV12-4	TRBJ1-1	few	TGTGCCAGCAGTTTATTTGGGGGCCTCGCTGAAGCTTTCTTT	CASSLFGGLAEAFF
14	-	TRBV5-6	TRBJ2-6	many	TGTGCCAGCAAAAGGGCGTTCGGGGCCAACGTCCTGACTTTC	CASKRAFGANVLTF
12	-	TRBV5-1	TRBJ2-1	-	TGCGCCAGCAGCGTCGGGACACATGAGCAGTTCTTC	CASSVGTHEQFF
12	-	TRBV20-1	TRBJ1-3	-	TGCAGTGCTGGACGCGGGGGAAACACCATATATTTT	CSAGRGGNTIYF
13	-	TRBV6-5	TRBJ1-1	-	TGTGCCAGCAGTTACTCGCCGGCTCTTGGGGCTTTCTTT	CASSYSPALGAFF
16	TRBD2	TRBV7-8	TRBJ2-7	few	TGTGCCAGCAGCCACCTCGGGGGGGGAAATCCCTACGAGCAGTACTTC	CASSHLGGGNPYEQYF
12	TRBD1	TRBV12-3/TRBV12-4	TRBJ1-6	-	TGTGCCAGCACACAGGGGGCCACACCCCTCCACTTT	CASTQGATPLHF
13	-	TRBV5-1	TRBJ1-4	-	TGCGCCAGCAGCTTCGGACCCAATGAAAAACTGTTTTTT	CASSFGPNEKLFF
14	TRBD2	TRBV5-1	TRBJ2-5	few	TGCGCCAGCAGCTTGGGCGGGAGAACAGAGACCCAGTACTTC	CASSLGGRTETQYF
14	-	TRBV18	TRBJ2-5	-	TGTGCCAGCTCACTCGGACACCCTCAAGAGACCCAGTACTTC	CASSLGHPQETQYF
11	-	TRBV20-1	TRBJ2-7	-	TGCAGTGCTAAGGACACCTACGAGCAGTACTTC	CSAKDTYEQYF
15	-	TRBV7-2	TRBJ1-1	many	TGTGCCAGCAGCCCCCAAGAGGCTCTGAACACTGAAGCTTTCTTT	CASSPQEALNTEAFF
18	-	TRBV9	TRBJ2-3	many	TGTGCCAGCAGCGCCCGGACTATCCACCTCGGAGGTACAGATACGCAGTATTTT	CASSARTIHLGGTDTQYF
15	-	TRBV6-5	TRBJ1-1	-	TGTGCCAGCAGTTACTCGTCCAGGGTGAACACTGAAGCTTTCTTT	CASSYSSRVNTEAFF